At least ten counts were recorded for the clone carrying this TCR beta chain. The sample belongs to a study of T cell clonality in common variable immunodeficiency. CVID and control samples used equivalent genomic DNA input. Some clones are missing from TCRdb's copy, which holds only in-frame ones; the method was immunoSEQ multiplex PCR. The sample was found to contain roughly 57,000 clones, and every one recurs. The sequencing sample was made of peripheral blood mononuclear cells. This sequence was found in a person aged 18 to 69 in good health.

CDR3 amino acids: CSAEGSGRNYGYTF. The DNA read from the CDR3 is TGCAGTGCTGAGGGCTCCGGTAGGAACTATGGC. The chain combines TRBV20-1 with TRBJ1-2; D not resolved. The missing CDR3 end, 3 residues past where the read stops, is filled in from the germline J gene. Germline V gene sequence: CDR1 DFQATT, CDR2 SNEGSKA (reference sequence). The CDR3 sequence is 14 residues long. The germline V and J ends were trimmed by 5 bases and 2 bases, with 15 bases remaining between them.